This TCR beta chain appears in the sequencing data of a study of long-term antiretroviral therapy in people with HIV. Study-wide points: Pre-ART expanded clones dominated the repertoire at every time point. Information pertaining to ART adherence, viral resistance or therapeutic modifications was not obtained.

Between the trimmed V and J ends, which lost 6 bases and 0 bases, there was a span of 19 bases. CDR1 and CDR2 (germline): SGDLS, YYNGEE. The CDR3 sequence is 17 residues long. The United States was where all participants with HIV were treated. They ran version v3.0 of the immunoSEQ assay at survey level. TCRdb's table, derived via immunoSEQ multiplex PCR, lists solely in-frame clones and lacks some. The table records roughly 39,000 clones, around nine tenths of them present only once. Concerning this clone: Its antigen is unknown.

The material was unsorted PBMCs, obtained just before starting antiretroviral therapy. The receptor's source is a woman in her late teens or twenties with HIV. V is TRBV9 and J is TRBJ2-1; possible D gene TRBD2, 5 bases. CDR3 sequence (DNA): TGTGCCAGCAATTCAAGGGAAGCGGAAAGCTCCTACAATGAGCAGTTCTTC. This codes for CASNSREAESSYNEQFF.